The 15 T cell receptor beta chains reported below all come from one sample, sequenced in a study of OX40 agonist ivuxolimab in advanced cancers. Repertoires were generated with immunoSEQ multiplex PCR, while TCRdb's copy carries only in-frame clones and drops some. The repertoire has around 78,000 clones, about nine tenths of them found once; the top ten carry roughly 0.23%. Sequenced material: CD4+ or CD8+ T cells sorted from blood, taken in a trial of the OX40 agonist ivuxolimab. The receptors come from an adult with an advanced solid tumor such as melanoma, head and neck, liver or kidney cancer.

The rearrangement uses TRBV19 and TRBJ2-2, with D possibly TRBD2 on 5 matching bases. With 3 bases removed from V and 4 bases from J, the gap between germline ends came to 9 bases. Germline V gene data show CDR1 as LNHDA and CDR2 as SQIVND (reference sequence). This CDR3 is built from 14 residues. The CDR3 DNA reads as TGTGCCAGTAGTATCGCTCGGGGCACCGGGGAGCTGTTTTTT. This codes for CASSIARGTGELFF.

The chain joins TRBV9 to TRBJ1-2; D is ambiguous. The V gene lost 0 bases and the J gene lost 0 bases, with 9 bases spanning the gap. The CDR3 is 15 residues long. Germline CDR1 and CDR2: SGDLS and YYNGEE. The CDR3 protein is CASSVGPDPNYGYTF. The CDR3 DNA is TGTGCCAGCAGCGTAGGTCCGGATCCTAACTATGGCTACACCTTC. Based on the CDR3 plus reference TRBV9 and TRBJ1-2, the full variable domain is DSGVTQTPKHLITATGQRVTLRCSPRSGDLSVYWYQQSLDQGLQFLIQYYNGEERAKGNILERFSAQQFPDLHSELNLSSLELGDSALYFCASSVGPDPNYGYTFGSGTRLTVV.

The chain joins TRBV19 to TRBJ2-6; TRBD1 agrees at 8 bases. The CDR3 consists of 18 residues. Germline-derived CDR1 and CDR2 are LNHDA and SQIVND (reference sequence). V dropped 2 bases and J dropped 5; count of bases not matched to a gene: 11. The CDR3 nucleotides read TGTGCCAGTAGTATAATCGGGACAGGACTAAAAAGGGCCAACGTCCTGACTTTC. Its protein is CASSIIGTGLKRANVLTF.

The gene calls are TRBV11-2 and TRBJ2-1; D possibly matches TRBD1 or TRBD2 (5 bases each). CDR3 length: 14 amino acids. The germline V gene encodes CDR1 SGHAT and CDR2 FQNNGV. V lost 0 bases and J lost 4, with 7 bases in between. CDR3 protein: CASSLDGGYNEQFF. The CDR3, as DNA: TGTGCCAGCAGCTTAGATGGGGGATACAATGAGCAGTTCTTC. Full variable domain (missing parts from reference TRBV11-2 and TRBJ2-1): EAGVAQSPRYKIIEKRQSVAFWCNPISGHATLYWYQQILGQGPKLLIQFQNNGVVDDSQLPKDRFSAERLKGVDSTLKIQPAKLEDSAVYLCASSLDGGYNEQFFGPGTRLTVL.

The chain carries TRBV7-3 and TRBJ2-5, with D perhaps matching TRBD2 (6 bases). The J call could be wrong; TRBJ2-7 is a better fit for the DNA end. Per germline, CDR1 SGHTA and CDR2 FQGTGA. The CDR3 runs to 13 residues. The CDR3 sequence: CASSYGGNYEQYF. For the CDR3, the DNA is TGTGCCAGCAGCTATGGGGGGAACTACGAGCAGTACTTC.

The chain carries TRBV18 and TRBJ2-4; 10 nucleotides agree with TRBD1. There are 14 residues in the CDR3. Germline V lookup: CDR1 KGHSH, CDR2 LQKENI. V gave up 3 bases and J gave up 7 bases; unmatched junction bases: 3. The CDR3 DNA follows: TGTGCCAGCTCACCCTTGGGACAGGGGAACATTCAGTACTTC. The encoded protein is CASSPLGQGNIQYF. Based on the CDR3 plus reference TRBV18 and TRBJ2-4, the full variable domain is NAGVMQNPRHLVRRRGQEARLRCSPMKGHSHVYWYRQLPEEGLKFMVYLQKENIIDESGMPKERFSAEFPKEGPSILRIQQVVRGDSAAYFCASSPLGQGNIQYFGAGTRLSVL.

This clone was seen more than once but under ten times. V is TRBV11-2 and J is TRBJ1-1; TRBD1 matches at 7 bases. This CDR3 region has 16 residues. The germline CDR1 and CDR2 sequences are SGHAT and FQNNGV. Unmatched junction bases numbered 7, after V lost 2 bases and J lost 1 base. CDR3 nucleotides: TGTGCCAGCAGCTTAAAGTGGGGACAGAAGAACACTGAAGCTTTCTTT. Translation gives CASSLKWGQKNTEAFF.

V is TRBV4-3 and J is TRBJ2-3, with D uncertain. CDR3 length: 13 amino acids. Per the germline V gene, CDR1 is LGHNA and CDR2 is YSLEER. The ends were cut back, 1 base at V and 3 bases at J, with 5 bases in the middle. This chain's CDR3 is CASSQGRTDTQYF. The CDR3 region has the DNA TGCGCCAGCAGCCAAGGTAGAACAGATACGCAGTATTTT.

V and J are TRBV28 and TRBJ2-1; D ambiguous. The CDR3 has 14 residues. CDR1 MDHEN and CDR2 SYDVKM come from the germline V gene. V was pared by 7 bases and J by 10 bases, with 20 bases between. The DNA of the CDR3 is TGTGCCAGCACCCAGACGGAGACCCGCTCAGAGCAGTTCTTC. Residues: CASTQTETRSEQFF.

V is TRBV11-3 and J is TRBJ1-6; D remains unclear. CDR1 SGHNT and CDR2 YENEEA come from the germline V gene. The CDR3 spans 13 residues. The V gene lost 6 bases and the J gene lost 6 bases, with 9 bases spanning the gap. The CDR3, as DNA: TGTGCCAGCAGGTCTACCCCTAATTCACCCCTCCACTTT. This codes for CASRSTPNSPLHF. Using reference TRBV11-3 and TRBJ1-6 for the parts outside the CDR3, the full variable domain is EAGVVQSPRYKIIEKKQPVAFWCNPISGHNTLYWYLQNLGQGPELLIRYENEEAVDDSQLPKDRFSAERLKGVDSTLKIQPAELGDSAVYLCASRSTPNSPLHFGNGTRLTVT.

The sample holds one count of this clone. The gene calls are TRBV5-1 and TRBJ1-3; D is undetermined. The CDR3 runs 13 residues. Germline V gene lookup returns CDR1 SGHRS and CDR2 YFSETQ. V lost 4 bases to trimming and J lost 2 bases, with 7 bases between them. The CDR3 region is CASSLTPGNTIYF. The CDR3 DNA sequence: TGCGCCAGCAGCCTGACCCCTGGAAACACCATATATTTT. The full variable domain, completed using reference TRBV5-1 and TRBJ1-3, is KAGVTQTPRYLIKTRGQQVTLSCSPISGHRSVSWYQQTPGQGLQFLFEYFSETQRNKGNFPGRFSGRQFSNSRSEMNVSTLELGDSALYLCASSLTPGNTIYFGEGSWLTVV.

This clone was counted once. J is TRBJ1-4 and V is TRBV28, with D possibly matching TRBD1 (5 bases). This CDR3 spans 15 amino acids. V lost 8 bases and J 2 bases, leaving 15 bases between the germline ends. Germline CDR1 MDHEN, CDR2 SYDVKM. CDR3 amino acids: CASGLFSGTNEKLFF. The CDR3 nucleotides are TGTGCCAGCGGCTTATTCTCAGGGACTAATGAAAAACTGTTTTTT.

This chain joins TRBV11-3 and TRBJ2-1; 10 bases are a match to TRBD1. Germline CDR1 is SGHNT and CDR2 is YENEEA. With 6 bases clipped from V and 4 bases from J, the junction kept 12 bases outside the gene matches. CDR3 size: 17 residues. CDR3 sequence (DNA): TGTGCCAGCAGTGACCCTCTGGGACAGGGGTTTTACAATGAGCAGTTCTTC. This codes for CASSDPLGQGFYNEQFF.

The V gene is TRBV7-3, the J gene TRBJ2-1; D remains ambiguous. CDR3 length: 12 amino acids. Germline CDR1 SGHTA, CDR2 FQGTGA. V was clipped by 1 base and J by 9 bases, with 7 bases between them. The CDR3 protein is CASSLRGGEQFF. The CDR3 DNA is TGTGCCAGCAGCTTAAGGGGTGGTGAGCAGTTCTTC.

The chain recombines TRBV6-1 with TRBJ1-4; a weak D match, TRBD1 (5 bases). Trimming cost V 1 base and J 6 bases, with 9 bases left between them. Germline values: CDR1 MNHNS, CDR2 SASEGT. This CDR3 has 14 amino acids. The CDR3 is CASSEVSGDEKLFF. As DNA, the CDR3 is TGTGCCAGCAGTGAAGTATCGGGGGATGAAAAACTGTTTTTT.